The clone carrying this T cell receptor beta chain occurred a few times. This specimen belongs to a study of blood T cell repertoires in COVID-19. The wider study: Some COVID-19 samples were acute and others convalescent; all came from the United States, Italy and Spain. Nucleic acid was either cDNA or gDNA, and it came from T cells, B-cell-depleted T cells, or PBMCs.

CDR1 is SGHTA and CDR2 is FQGTGA in the germline V gene. The CDR3 sequence is 13 residues long. Trimming left V 6 bases short and J 8 bases short, with 16 bases between. Authors' data handling: Amplification from reference gene primers served as the basis for estimated nucleated cell counts. The protocol was immunoSEQ multiplex PCR, while the TCRdb copy is restricted to in-frame clones and leaves out a portion. That table gives V, J and clone size, and the DNA gave D and trimming. The sample yields roughly 200,000 clones, 76% seen once. This TCR was recovered from a woman aged 50 to 60 with active or convalescent COVID-19. Specimen: peripheral blood. The chain joins TRBV7-3 to TRBJ1-1; D is uncertain. The CDR3 reads CASSSGVGSEAFF. As DNA, the CDR3 is TGTGCCAGCAGTTCCGGGGTGGGCAGCGAAGCTTTCTTT.